Detailed here is one T cell receptor beta chain. Its specificity is unknown. This sample was taken from a study of T cell repertoires in cytomegalovirus infection. Whole-study context: CMV epitopes that were recently identified and HLA-C-restricted were used alongside well-studied HLA-B-restricted ones. The study, taken as a whole, reports: Dominant in the ex vivo response were TCR beta clonotypes restricted by HLA-C and specific for CMV.

A single record per CDR3 protein comes from TCRdb applying MiXCR to the reads. Of tens of thousands of distinct CDR3 sequences listed, around half are singletons. The sequence was collected from a human donor in good health (CMV status not recorded). Some clones in this sample may be carry-over from other donors' samples. The material sequenced was CD8+ T cells from cultured PBMCs, taken from culture after CMV antigen stimulation.

As DNA, the CDR3 is TGTGCCAGCAGCACCTGGGACCCTGGCTACACCTTC. Protein product: CASSTWDPGYTF. This sequence joins TRBV7-4 and TRBJ1-2, with D possibly matching TRBD1 (5 bases). Germline-derived CDR1 and CDR2 are SGHVT and SQSDAQ. The CDR3 sequence is 12 residues long. With 5 bases removed from V and 7 bases from J, the gap between germline ends came to 11 bases. Supplemented by reference TRBV7-4 and TRBJ1-2, the full variable domain reads GAGVSQSPRYKVAKRGRDVALRCDSISGHVTLYWYRQTLGQGSEVLTYSQSDAQRDKSGRPSGRFSAERPERSVSTLKIQRTEQGDSAVYLCASSTWDPGYTFGSGTRLTVV.